These 27 T cell receptor beta chains were sequenced from one sample in a study of molecular identifiers for immune sequencing clone quantification. TCRdb ran MiXCR on the PCR reads and lists one entry per CDR3 protein. The sample shows tens of thousands of distinct CDR3 sequences, 19% of them seen only once. Sequencing was carried out using naive CD8+ T cells from blood, with Jurkat cell RNA spiked in. Documented subset: FACS-sorted CD8+CD4-CCR7+CD45RA+ naive T cells. All receptors come from a human donor in good health. Some libraries in this study had Jurkat cell RNA spiked in.

In its sample, this clonotype was seen many times. This chain uses TRBV6-2 or TRBV6-3 with TRBJ2-7, with D possibly being TRBD2 (7 bases). V shed 2 bases and J shed 0 bases, with 8 bases lying between them. CDR3 size: 14 residues. Per germline, CDR1 MNHEY and CDR2 SVGEGT. The CDR3, as DNA: TGTGCCAGCAGTTACGCGGGGGCCTCCTACGAGCAGTACTTC. Translation: CASSYAGASYEQYF.

This clonotype was seen many times. This chain links TRBV4-1 with TRBJ2-1; 10 nucleotides match TRBD2. V was pared by 4 bases and J by 4 bases, with 1 base of the junction left unmatched. Germline V gene data show CDR1 as MGHRA and CDR2 as YSYEKL. The CDR3 is 14 amino acids. CDR3 protein: CASSLAGGYNEQFF. The CDR3 nucleotides are TGCGCCAGCAGCCTAGCGGGAGGATACAATGAGCAGTTCTTC.

This chain joins TRBV27 and TRBJ2-3, with TRBD2 identical over 11 bases. This CDR3 spans 17 amino acids. V was pared by 5 bases and J by 6 bases, with 13 bases of the junction left unmatched. In germline, CDR1 is MNHEY, CDR2 SMNVEV (reference sequence). The CDR3 DNA reads TGTGCCAGCAGTCCTTTACCTTTTAGCGGGAGGGTTGATACGCAGTATTTT. Its protein product is CASSPLPFSGRVDTQYF.

This clonotype has a handful of counts. V is TRBV11-1 and J is TRBJ2-3, with 8 bases aligning to TRBD1. Losses at the gene ends were 0 bases for V and 4 bases for J; bases not matched to a gene: 6. Germline V gene sequence: CDR1 SGHAT, CDR2 FQDESV (reference sequence). The CDR3 spans 16 residues. The DNA for the CDR3 is TGTGCCAGCAGCTTAGCAGTGACAGGGGAAGCAGATACGCAGTATTTT. This sequence encodes CASSLAVTGEADTQYF.

Remarks on this clonotype: Just one base apart from a much larger clone, this may be a read error. J is TRBJ1-1 and V is TRBV19; D uncertain. CDR3 length equals 16 residues. Germline CDR1 reads LNHDA; CDR2 reads SQIVND (reference sequence). In nucleotides, the CDR3 is TGTGCCAATAGTATAACCCCGTCAGCTCCCAACACTGAAGCTTTCTTT. Translated, it gives CANSITPSAPNTEAFF.

This clonotype was detected ten times or more. V gene TRBV7-6 combines with J gene TRBJ2-7, with D hard to call. CDR1 is SGHVS, CDR2 FNYEAQ, per germline. The CDR3 consists of 14 residues. V gave up 4 bases and J gave up 1 base, with 11 bases separating them. The CDR3 loop reads CASSSTLTSYEQYF. CDR3 nucleotides: TGTGCCAGCAGCTCGACCCTGACGTCCTACGAGCAGTACTTC.

This clonotype was recorded many times. The V call is TRBV15, the J call TRBJ2-2, with a tentative D call TRBD1 (5 bases). The V end was cut by 1 base, the J end by 5 bases, with 11 bases between. Germline CDR1 LNHNV, CDR2 YYDKDF (reference sequence). This CDR3 is built from 15 residues. The CDR3 region is CATSRGAGKTGELFF. CDR3 DNA sequence: TGTGCCACCAGCAGAGGGGCAGGGAAGACCGGGGAGCTGTTTTTT. Looking up the rest from reference TRBV15 and TRBJ2-2 gives the full variable domain: DAMVIQNPRYQVTQFGKPVTLSCSQTLNHNVMYWYQQKSSQAPKLLFHYYDKDFNNEADTPDNFQSRRPNTSFCFLDIRSPGLGDTAMYLCATSRGAGKTGELFFGEGSRLTVL.

This clonotype was counted many times. The chain has TRBV29-1 and TRBJ2-3; 12 nucleotides agree with TRBD2. V lost 5 bases and J lost 4; bases outside the gene matches: 4. From germline, CDR1 is SQVTM and CDR2 ANQGSEA. This CDR3 spans 14 amino acids. The CDR3 region is CSVLGLAGSDTQYF. The CDR3 DNA follows: TGCAGCGTTCTGGGACTAGCGGGTTCAGATACGCAGTATTTT.

This clonotype was detected many times. The genes are TRBV3-1 and TRBJ2-1, with 8 bases identical to TRBD2. This CDR3 is 14 amino acids long. CDR1 and CDR2 (germline): LGHDT, YNNKEL (reference sequence). With 1 base clipped from V and 6 bases from J, the junction kept 2 bases outside the gene matches. CDR3 loop: CASSQGTSLNEQFF. The DNA for the CDR3 is TGTGCCAGCAGCCAAGGGACTAGCCTCAATGAGCAGTTCTTC.

This sequence joins TRBV20-1 and TRBJ2-1; TRBD2 matches 11 bases. The CDR3 runs to 19 residues. Germline lookup yields CDR1 DFQATT and CDR2 SNEGSKA (reference sequence). Unmatched junction bases numbered 13, after V lost 3 bases and J lost 0 bases. The CDR3 sequence: CSARDGTSGVHFSYNEQFF. The CDR3 bases are TGCAGTGCTAGGGACGGGACTAGCGGCGTCCACTTCTCCTACAATGAGCAGTTCTTC.

This clonotype was detected many times. This chain joins TRBV3-1 and TRBJ2-3, with 10 bases matching TRBD2. Germline V gene lookup returns CDR1 LGHDT and CDR2 YNNKEL (reference sequence). The V and J ends lost 0 bases and 4 bases, in that order; junction bases with no gene match: 7. The CDR3 length is 17 residues. The CDR3 sequence: CASSQDLLAGTPDTQYF. The CDR3 nucleotides are TGTGCCAGCAGCCAAGATCTACTAGCGGGGACCCCAGATACGCAGTATTTT.

In regard to this clonotype: A much larger clone differs by one base, so this may be a read error. V is TRBV5-6 and J is TRBJ1-2; possible D gene TRBD1, 5 bases. V shed 5 bases and J shed 3 bases, with 14 bases lying between them. CDR3 length: 14 amino acids. Germline assignment: CDR1 SGHDT and CDR2 YYEEEE. The DNA for the CDR3 is TGTGCCAGCAGTTCCCAGACAGAAGACTATGGCTACACCTTC. This translates into CASSSQTEDYGYTF. Using reference TRBV5-6 and TRBJ1-2 for the parts outside the CDR3, the full variable domain is DAGVTQSPTHLIKTRGQQVTLRCSPKSGHDTVSWYQQALGQGPQFIFQYYEEEERQRGNFPDRFSGHQFPNYSSELNVNALLLGDSALYLCASSSQTEDYGYTFGSGTRLTVV.

This clonotype showed up many times. V and J are TRBV7-9 and TRBJ2-2; D is uncertain. V was trimmed by 2 bases and J by 7 bases, leaving 14 bases between them. Germline V CDR1 and CDR2: SEHNR, FQNEAQ (reference sequence). The CDR3 loop spans 15 amino acids. The CDR3 is CASSLWPGYNGELFF. The CDR3 nucleotides read TGTGCCAGCAGCTTATGGCCCGGGTATAACGGGGAGCTGTTTTTT.

This clonotype was detected ten times or more. The V and J genes are TRBV9 and TRBJ2-5, with 8 bases that match TRBD1. V lost 2 bases, J lost 4 bases, and 4 bases stayed unmatched. This CDR3 spans 14 amino acids. The germline CDR1 and CDR2 sequences are SGDLS and YYNGEE. The CDR3 sequence is CASSVATGGETQYF. Here the CDR3 DNA reads TGTGCCAGCAGCGTTGCCACAGGGGGAGAGACCCAGTACTTC.

This clonotype was found many times. The chain carries TRBV13 and TRBJ2-3; no clear D gene. This CDR3 spans 15 amino acids. The V end lost 0 bases, the J end lost 0 bases, and 7 bases lay between the germline ends. Germline V gene data show CDR1 as PRHDT and CDR2 as FYEKMQ (reference sequence). CDR3 region: CASSLGAPSTDTQYF. CDR3 DNA: TGTGCCAGCAGCTTAGGAGCGCCCAGCACAGATACGCAGTATTTT. The full variable domain, with the rest looked up from reference TRBV13 and TRBJ2-3, is AAGVIQSPRHLIKEKRETATLKCYPIPRHDTVYWYQQGPGQDPQFLISFYEKMQSDKGSIPDRFSAQQFSDYHSELNMSSLELGDSALYFCASSLGAPSTDTQYFGPGTRLTVL.

Note on this clonotype: A read error is possible here, since a much larger clone lies one base away. The V call is TRBV2, the J call TRBJ2-2; the D is unclear. This CDR3 has 14 amino acids. V shed 2 bases and J shed 0 bases, with 4 bases lying between them. Germline V gene sequence: CDR1 SNHLY, CDR2 FYNNEI. CDR3 loop: CASSELANTGELFF. CDR3 sequence (DNA): TGTGCCAGCAGTGAATTAGCGAACACCGGGGAGCTGTTTTTT.

This clonotype was observed a few times. A much larger clonotype is one base distant, so this may be a read error. V is TRBV6-5 and J is TRBJ1-2, with no clear D. V was clipped by 4 bases and J by 8 bases, with 14 bases between them. Germline V gives CDR1 MNHEY, CDR2 SVGAGI. CDR3 size: 13 residues. The chain's CDR3 is CASSSSLEDGYTF. In DNA form, the CDR3 reads TGTGCCAGCAGTTCTTCATTGGAGGACGGCTACACCTTC.

The genes are TRBV7-9 and TRBJ2-7; D may be TRBD2 (6 bases). This CDR3 region has 16 residues. From germline, CDR1 is SEHNR and CDR2 FQNEAQ (reference sequence). The V gene lost 1 base and the J gene lost 4 bases, with 17 bases spanning the gap. CDR3 protein: CASSLGAGLSAYEQYF. The CDR3 bases are TGTGCCAGCAGCTTAGGTGCCGGACTATCTGCTTACGAGCAGTACTTC.

This clonotype was recorded at least ten times. V gene TRBV5-1 combines with J gene TRBJ2-5; 14 positions match TRBD2. The CDR3 contains 18 residues. The V and J ends lost 4 bases and 2 bases, in that order; junction bases with no gene match: 10. Germline loops: CDR1 SGHRS, CDR2 YFSETQ. The CDR3, as DNA: TGCGCCAGCAGCAGAATGGGACTAGCGGGAGTCCCTCAAGAGACCCAGTACTTC. Translating it yields CASSRMGLAGVPQETQYF.

This clonotype was detected ten times or more. This rearrangement joins TRBV29-1 to TRBJ2-7, with 8 bases that match TRBD1. Germline V gene sequence: CDR1 SQVTM, CDR2 ANQGSEA. The ends lost 5 bases at V and 2 bases at J; junction bases unmatched: 8. The CDR3 runs 14 residues. This CDR3 reads CSVTGQGTPYEQYF. CDR3 bases: TGCAGCGTTACCGGACAGGGAACCCCCTACGAGCAGTACTTC.

In its sample, this clonotype was seen many times. The V gene is TRBV10-3, the J gene TRBJ2-3; TRBD2 agrees at 13 bases. The junction had 6 bases not matched to a gene; V was cut back by 4 bases and J by 2 bases. The CDR3 is 17 residues long. CDR1 and CDR2 from the germline V gene are ENHRY and SYGVKD. Here the CDR3 DNA reads TGTGCCATCAGTGGCGGGACTAGCGGGACTCTCACAGATACGCAGTATTTT. This sequence encodes CAISGGTSGTLTDTQYF.

With regard to this clonotype: Sequence at one end of the junction differs from germline and may be a read error. The rearrangement links TRBV6-2 or TRBV6-3 to TRBJ2-1; 7 nucleotides agree with TRBD2. Germline V lookup: CDR1 MNHEY, CDR2 SVGEGT. This CDR3 has 15 residues. The CDR3 spells CASSYTFPAGNAQFF. CDR3 nucleotides: TGTGCCAGCAGTTACACGTTCCCAGCGGGGAATGCGCAGTTCTTC.

This clonotype was observed at least ten times. V gene TRBV15 combines with J gene TRBJ2-2; 13 bases are a match to TRBD2. The germline V gene has CDR1 LNHNV and CDR2 YYDKDF (reference sequence). Trimming took 6 bases from V and 4 from J; bases not matched to a gene: 8. The CDR3 extends over 17 amino acids. The CDR3 spells CATSIPGLAGPTGELFF. Here the CDR3 DNA reads TGTGCCACCAGTATACCGGGACTAGCGGGACCCACCGGGGAGCTGTTTTTT.

The rearrangement uses TRBV12-3 or TRBV12-4 and TRBJ2-1; D is undetermined. The V end was cut by 1 base, the J end by 0 bases, with 7 bases between. The CDR3 sequence is 15 residues long. The chain's CDR3 is CASSLEASSYNEQFF. Written as DNA, the CDR3 is TGTGCCAGCAGTTTAGAAGCAAGCTCCTACAATGAGCAGTTCTTC.

About this clonotype: The conserved final phenylalanine or tryptophan is absent from the CDR3, which likely points to a read error. The limits of the CDR3 on the DNA are not certain, so only TCRdb's listed CDR3 is given. V usage is TRBV5-1 and J usage is TRBJ2-1; the D call of TRBD1 is as the table states it, not checked on the DNA. The CDR3 adds up to 14 amino acids, both ends counted. Germline V gives CDR1 SGHRS, CDR2 YFSETQ. The CDR3: CASSALKGQEAQGA.

This clonotype was observed many times. The chain joins TRBV7-3 to TRBJ2-7; D is unclear. The germline gives CDR1 SGHTA, CDR2 FQGTGA. This CDR3 is 13 amino acids long. V was shortened by 5 bases and J by 0 bases, with 8 bases between the two germline ends. The CDR3 sequence: CASSPPSSYEQYF. Written as DNA, the CDR3 is TGTGCCAGCAGCCCCCCGAGCTCCTACGAGCAGTACTTC.

This clonotype was found many times. This sequence joins TRBV12-5 and TRBJ1-5; D is perhaps TRBD1 (6 bases). CDR3 length: 15 residues. V lost 6 bases and J lost 5, with 17 bases in between. The germline gives CDR1 LGHNT, CDR2 FRNRAP. Here the CDR3 DNA reads TGTGCTAGTGGCACGACAGGCCTCGGGGATCAGCCCCAGCATTTT. This translates into CASGTTGLGDQPQHF.